This T cell receptor beta chain was captured by sequencing in a study of blood T cell repertoires in COVID-19. Only in-frame clones appear in the TCRdb table, and some are missing; sequencing was by immunoSEQ multiplex PCR. The sample records roughly 290,000 clones, 70% to 90% being singletons. Germline CDR1 SGHAT, CDR2 FQNNGV. The CDR3 is 15 amino acids. With 3 bases clipped from V and 0 bases from J, the junction kept 1 base outside the gene matches. Seattle researchers signed up patients amid active infection and tracked them longitudinally. This receptor was identified in a human donor with COVID-19, enrolled during active disease. The donor label of this sample is uncertain. The chain is built from TRBV11-2 and TRBJ2-3, with 9 bases identical to TRBD2. Sequencing was carried out using peripheral blood. CDR3 region: CASSFSGGSTDTQYF. The CDR3 DNA reads as TGTGCCAGCAGCTTTAGCGGGGGAAGCACAGATACGCAGTATTTT.